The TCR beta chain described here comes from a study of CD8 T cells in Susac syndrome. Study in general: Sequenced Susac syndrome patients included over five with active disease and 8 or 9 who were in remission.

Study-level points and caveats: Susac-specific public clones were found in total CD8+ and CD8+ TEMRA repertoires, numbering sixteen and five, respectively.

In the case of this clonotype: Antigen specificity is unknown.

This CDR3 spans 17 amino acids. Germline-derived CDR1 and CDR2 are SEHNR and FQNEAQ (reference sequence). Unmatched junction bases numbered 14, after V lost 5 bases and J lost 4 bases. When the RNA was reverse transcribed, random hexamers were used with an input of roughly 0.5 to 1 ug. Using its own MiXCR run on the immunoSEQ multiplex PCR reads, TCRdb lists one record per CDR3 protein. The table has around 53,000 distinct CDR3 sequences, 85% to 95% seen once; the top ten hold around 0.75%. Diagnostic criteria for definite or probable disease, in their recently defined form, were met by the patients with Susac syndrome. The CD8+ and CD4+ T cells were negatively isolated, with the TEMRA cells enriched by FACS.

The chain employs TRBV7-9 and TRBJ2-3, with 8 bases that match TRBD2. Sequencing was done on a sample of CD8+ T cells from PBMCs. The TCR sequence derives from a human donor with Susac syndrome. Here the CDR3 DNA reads TGTGCCAGCAGCCACCGACGTGGTAGCGGGGCATCAGATACGCAGTATTTT. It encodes CASSHRRGSGASDTQYF.